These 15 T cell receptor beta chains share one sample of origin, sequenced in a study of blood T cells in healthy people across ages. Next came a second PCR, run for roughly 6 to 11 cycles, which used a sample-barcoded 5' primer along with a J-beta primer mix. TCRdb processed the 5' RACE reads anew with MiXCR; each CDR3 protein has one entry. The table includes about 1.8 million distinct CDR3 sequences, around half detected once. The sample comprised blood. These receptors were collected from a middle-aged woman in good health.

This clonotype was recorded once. The CDR3 loop is CASSSQDREKETQYF. The CDR3 region has the DNA TGTGCCAGCAGCTCCCAGGACAGGGAGAAAGAGACCCAGTACTTC. V usage is TRBV7-9 and J usage is TRBJ2-5; 8 positions agree with TRBD1. CDR1 is SEHNR and CDR2 is FQNEAQ in the germline V gene (reference sequence). The CDR3 length is 15 residues. The V gene end was trimmed by 4 bases and the J gene end by 3 bases; junction bases not matched to a gene: 7.

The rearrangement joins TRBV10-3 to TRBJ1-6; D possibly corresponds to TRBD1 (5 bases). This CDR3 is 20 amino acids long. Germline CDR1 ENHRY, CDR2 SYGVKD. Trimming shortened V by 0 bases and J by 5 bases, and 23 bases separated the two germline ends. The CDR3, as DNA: TGTGCCATCAGTGAGTCGTTAGCCCATGGCGGGACGGGAAATAATTCACCCCTCCACTTT. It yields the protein CAISESLAHGGTGNNSPLHF.

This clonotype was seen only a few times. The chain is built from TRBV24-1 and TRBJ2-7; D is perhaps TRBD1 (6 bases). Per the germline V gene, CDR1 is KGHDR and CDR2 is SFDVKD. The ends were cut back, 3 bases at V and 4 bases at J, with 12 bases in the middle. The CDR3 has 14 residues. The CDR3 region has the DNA TGTGCCACCAGTGATCCCGGCAGGGGATACGAGCAGTACTTC. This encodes CATSDPGRGYEQYF.

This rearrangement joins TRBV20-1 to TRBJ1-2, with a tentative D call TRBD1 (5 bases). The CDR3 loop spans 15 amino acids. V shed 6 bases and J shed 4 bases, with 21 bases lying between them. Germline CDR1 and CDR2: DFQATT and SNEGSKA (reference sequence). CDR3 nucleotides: TGCAGTGCCATTCTGGGGGTAGGGTTCGGCTATGGCTACACCTTC. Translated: CSAILGVGFGYGYTF.

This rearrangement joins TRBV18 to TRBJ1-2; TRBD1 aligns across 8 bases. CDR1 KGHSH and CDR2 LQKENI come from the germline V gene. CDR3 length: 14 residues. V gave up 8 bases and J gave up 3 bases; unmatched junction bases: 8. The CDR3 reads CASVSQQGDYGYTF. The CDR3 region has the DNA TGTGCCAGCGTATCTCAACAGGGGGACTATGGCTACACCTTC.

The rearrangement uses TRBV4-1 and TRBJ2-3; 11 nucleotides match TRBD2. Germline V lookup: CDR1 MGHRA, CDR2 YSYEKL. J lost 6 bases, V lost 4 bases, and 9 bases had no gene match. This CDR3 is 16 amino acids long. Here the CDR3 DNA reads TGCGCCAGCAGCCCCTATAGCGGGGGGGTGGAGGATACGCAGTATTTT. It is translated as CASSPYSGGVEDTQYF.

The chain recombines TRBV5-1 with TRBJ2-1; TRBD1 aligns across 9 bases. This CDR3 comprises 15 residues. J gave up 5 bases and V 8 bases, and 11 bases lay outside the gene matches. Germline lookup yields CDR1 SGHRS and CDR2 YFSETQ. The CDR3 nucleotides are TGCGCCAGACCATACCGGGACAGGGTCCACAATGAGCAGTTCTTC. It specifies CARPYRDRVHNEQFF. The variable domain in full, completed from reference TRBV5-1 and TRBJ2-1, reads KAGVTQTPRYLIKTRGQQVTLSCSPISGHRSVSWYQQTPGQGLQFLFEYFSETQRNKGNFPGRFSGRQFSNSRSEMNVSTLELGDSALYLCARPYRDRVHNEQFFGPGTRLTVL.

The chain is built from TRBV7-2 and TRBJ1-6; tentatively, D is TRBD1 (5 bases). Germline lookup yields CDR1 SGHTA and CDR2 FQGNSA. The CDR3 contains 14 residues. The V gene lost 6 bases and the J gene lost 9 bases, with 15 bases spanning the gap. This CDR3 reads CASRPIRGSSPLHF. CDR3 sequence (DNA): TGTGCCAGCAGACCCATCCGGGGCTCTTCACCCCTCCACTTT.

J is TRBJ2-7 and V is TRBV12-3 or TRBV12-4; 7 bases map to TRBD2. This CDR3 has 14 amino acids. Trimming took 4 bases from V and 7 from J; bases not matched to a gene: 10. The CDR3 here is CASSSRLADNEQYF. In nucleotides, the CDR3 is TGTGCCAGCAGTTCGAGACTAGCTGACAATGAGCAGTACTTC.

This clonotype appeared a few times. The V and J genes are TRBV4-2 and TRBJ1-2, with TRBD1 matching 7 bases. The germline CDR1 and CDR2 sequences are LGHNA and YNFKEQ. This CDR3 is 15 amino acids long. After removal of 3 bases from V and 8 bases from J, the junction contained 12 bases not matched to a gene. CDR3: CASSQPQGRDGGYTF. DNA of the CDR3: TGTGCCAGCAGCCAGCCACAGGGGCGCGACGGCGGCTACACCTTC.

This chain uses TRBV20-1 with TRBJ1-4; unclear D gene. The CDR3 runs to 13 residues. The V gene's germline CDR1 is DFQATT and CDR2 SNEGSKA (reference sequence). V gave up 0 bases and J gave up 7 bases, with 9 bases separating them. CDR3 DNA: TGCAGTGCTAGAGAGAGGCGGGTTGAAAAACTGTTTTTT. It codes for CSARERRVEKLFF.

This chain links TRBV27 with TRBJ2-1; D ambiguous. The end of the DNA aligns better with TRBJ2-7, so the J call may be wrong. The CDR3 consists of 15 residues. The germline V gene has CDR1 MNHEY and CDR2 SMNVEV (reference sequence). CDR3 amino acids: CASSLYNIGYNEQYF. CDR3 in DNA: TGTGCCAGCAGTTTATATAATATCGGGTACAATGAGCAGTACTTC.

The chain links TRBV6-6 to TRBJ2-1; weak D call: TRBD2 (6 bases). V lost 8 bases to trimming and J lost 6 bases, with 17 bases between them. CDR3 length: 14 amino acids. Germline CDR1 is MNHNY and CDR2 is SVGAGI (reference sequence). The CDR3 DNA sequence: TGTGCCAGCCACACCGCGGGGCTAGCCAATGAGCAGTTCTTC. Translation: CASHTAGLANEQFF.

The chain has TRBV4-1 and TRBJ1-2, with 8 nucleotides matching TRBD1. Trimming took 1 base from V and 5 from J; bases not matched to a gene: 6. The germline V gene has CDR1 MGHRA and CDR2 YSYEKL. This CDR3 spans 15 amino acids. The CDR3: CASSQGPGQGYGYTF. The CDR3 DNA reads TGCGCCAGCAGCCAAGGCCCTGGACAGGGTTATGGCTACACCTTC.

The CDR3 is CASSQQTPSGTGNEQFF. The CDR3, as DNA: TGTGCCAGCAGCCAACAGACCCCTAGCGGGACTGGCAATGAGCAGTTCTTC. The gene calls are TRBV7-9 and TRBJ2-1, with 9 bases lining up with TRBD2. Germline CDR1 and CDR2: SEHNR and FQNEAQ (reference sequence). CDR3 length: 17 residues. V was clipped by 5 bases and J by 6 bases; unmatched bases: 14.